This T cell receptor beta chain was profiled in a study of T cells after yellow fever vaccination. The CDR3 covers 11 residues. V lost 1 base and J 11 bases, leaving 6 bases between the germline ends. CDR1 is DFQATT, CDR2 SNEGSKA, per germline (reference sequence). Whole-study results and caveats: A small share of clonotypes appeared in both CD4 and CD8 compartments. Boosting was followed by the reappearance of most primary-vaccination clones (roughly 95% CD4, more than 70% CD8).

5'RACE template switching generated TCR cDNA, adding a universal primer site and UMIs. TCRdb reprocessed the 5' RACE reads via MiXCR and lists one record per CDR3 protein. The data show 200,000 to 250,000 distinct CDR3 sequences, around 7% seen once. This clonotype was recorded many times. Its antigen is still unknown. The receptor was derived from a man between 25 and 39 years old who received the YFV17D yellow fever vaccine. The V gene is TRBV20-1, the J gene TRBJ1-6; no reliable D call. The source was CD4+ T cells sorted from PBMCs, collected 15 days after the yellow fever booster vaccination. The CDR3 bases are TGCAGTGCTAGAGTTTCAGCACCCCTCCACTTT. This sequence encodes CSARVSAPLHF.